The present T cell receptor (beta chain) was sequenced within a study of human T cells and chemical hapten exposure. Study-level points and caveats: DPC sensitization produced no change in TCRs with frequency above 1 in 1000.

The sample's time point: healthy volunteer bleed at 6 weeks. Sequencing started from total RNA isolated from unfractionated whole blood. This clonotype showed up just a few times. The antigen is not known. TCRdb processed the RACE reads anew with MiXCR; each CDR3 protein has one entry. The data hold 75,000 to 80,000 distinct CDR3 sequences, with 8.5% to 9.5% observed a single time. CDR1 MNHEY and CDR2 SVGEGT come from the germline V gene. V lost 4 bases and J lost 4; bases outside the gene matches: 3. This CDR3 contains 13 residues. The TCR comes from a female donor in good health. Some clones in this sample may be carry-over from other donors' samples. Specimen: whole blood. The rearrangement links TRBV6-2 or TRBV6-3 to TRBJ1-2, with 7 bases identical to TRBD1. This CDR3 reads CASSSGTVYGYTF. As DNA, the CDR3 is TGTGCCAGCAGTTCCGGGACAGTCTATGGCTACACCTTC.